This TCR beta chain was obtained from a study of identical twins. The CDR3 is 11 residues long. Per germline, CDR1 DFQATT and CDR2 SNEGSKA (reference sequence). Trimming shortened V by 3 bases and J by 8 bases, and 10 bases separated the two germline ends. In TCRdb, the 5' RACE reads were re-called with MiXCR into one record per CDR3 protein. The table lists some 500,000 distinct CDR3 sequences, nearly 10% of them singletons, with roughly 3% in the top ten. The same data also contributed to another study, on yellow fever vaccine responses in identical twins.

The rearrangement links TRBV20-1 to TRBJ1-2; D call uncertain. The specimen sequenced was PBMCs. The receptor was isolated from a woman between 18 and 29 years old in good health. The CDR3 coding sequence is TGCAGTGCTAGTGTCGTGGGGGGCTACACCTTC. This gives the protein CSASVVGGYTF.